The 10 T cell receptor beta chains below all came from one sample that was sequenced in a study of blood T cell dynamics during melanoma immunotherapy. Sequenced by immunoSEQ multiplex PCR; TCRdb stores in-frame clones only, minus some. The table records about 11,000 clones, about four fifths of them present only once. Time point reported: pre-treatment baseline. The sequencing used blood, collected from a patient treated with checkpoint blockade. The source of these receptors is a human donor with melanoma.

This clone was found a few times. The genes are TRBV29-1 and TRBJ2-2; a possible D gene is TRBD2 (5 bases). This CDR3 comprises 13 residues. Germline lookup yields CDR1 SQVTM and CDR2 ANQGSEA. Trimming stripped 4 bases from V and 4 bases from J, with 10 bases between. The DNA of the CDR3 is TGCAGCGTTGTAGAGGGATCCACCGGGGAGCTGTTTTTT. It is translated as CSVVEGSTGELFF.

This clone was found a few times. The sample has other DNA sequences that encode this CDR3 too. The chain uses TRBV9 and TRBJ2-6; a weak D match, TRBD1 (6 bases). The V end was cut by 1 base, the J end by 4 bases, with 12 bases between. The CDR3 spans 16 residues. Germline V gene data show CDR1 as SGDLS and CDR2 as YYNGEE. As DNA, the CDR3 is TGTGCCAGCAGCGTAACTCAGGGGTCAGGGGCCAACGTCCTGACTTTC. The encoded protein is CASSVTQGSGANVLTF.

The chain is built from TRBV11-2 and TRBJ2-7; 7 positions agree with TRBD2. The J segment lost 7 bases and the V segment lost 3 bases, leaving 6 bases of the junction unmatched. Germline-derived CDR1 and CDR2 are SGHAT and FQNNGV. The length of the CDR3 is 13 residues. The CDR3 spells CASSLAGRGEQYF. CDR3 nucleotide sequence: TGTGCCAGCAGCTTGGCGGGGCGGGGGGAGCAGTACTTC.

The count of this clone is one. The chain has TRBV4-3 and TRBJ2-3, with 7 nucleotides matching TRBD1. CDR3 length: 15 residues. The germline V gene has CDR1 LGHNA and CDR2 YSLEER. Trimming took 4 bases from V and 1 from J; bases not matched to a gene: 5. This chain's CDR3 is CASSLEGARTDTQYF. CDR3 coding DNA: TGCGCCAGCAGCCTAGAGGGGGCCCGCACAGATACGCAGTATTTT.

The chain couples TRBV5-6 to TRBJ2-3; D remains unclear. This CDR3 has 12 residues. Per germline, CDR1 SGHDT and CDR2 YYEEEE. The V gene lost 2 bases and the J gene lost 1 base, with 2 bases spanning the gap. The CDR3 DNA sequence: TGTGCCAGCAGCTTTGGCACAGATACGCAGTATTTT. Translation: CASSFGTDTQYF.

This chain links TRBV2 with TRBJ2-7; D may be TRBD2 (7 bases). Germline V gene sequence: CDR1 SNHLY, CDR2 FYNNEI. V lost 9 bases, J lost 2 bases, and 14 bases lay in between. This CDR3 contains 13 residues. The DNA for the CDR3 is TGTGCCAGTGCTCGGGGGGCAGCCTACGAGCAGTACTTC. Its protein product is CASARGAAYEQYF.

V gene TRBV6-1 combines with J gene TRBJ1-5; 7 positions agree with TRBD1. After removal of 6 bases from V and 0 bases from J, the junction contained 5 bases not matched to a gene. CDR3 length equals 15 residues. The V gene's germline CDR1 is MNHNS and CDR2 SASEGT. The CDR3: CASRGGDSSNQPQHF. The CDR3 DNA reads TGTGCCAGCAGAGGAGGGGACAGTAGCAATCAGCCCCAGCATTTT.

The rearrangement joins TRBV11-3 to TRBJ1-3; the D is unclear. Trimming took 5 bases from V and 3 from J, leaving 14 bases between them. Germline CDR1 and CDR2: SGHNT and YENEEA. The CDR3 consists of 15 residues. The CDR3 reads CASSPGRSHGNTIYF. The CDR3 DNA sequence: TGTGCCAGCAGCCCCGGACGGAGCCATGGAAACACCATATATTTT.

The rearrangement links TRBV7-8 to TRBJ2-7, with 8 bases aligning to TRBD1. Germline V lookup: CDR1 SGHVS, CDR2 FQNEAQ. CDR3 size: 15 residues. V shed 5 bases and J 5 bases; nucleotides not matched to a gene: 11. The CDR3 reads CASSNTRTGRHEQYF. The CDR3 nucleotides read TGTGCCAGCAGCAATACAAGGACAGGGCGGCACGAGCAGTACTTC.

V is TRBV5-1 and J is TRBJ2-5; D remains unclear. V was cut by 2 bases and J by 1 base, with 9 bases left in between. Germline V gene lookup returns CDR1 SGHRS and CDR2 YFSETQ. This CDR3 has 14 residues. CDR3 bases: TGCGCCAGCAGCTTTGCGACCCGCCAAGAGACCCAGTACTTC. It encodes CASSFATRQETQYF.